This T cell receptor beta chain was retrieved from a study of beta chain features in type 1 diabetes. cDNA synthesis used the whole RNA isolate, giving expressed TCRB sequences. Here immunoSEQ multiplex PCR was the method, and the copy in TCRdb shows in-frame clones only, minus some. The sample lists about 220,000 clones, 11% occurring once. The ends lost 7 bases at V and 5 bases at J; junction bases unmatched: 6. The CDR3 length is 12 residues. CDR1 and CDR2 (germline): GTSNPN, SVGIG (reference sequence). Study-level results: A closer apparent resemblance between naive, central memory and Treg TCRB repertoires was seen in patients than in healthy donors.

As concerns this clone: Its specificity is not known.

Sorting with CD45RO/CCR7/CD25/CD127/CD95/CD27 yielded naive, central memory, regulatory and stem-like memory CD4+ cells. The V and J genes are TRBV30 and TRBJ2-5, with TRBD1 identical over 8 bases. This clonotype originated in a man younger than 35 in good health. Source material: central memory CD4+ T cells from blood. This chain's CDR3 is CAYLDRGETQYF. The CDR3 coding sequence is TGTGCCTACCTTGACAGGGGTGAGACCCAGTACTTC.